This entry concerns a single TCR beta chain. Its antigen is currently unknown. Germline CDR1 KGHSH, CDR2 LQKENI. V dropped 6 bases and J dropped 5 bases, with 11 bases sitting between them. The length of the CDR3 is 12 residues. This sample is drawn from a study of OX40 agonist ivuxolimab in advanced cancers. Study information: The patients' treatment was ivuxolimab, an agonistic anti-OX40 (CD134) antibody. A male proportion of about 86% was recorded, with mean age about 62 years and range 23 to 79. A partial response was reached by three patients: one with hepatocellular carcinoma and two with cutaneous melanoma. The study, taken as a whole, reports: The study found among the lowest clonal expansion in partial responders at 0.1-3.0 mg/kg.

Using immunoSEQ multiplex PCR, the repertoire was profiled, and TCRdb retains in-frame clones only, with some absent. The profile shows tens of thousands of clones, approximately 90% of them singletons. This clonotype originated in an adult with an advanced solid tumor such as melanoma, head and neck, liver or kidney cancer. The sample was CD4+ or CD8+ T cells sorted from blood, taken in a trial of the OX40 agonist ivuxolimab. The chain combines TRBV18 with TRBJ2-7; no clear D gene. The CDR3 spells CASSRAANEQYF. In DNA, the CDR3 is TGTGCCAGCTCCCGCGCCGCAAACGAGCAGTACTTC. The variable domain in full, with the rest retrieved from reference TRBV18 and TRBJ2-7, is NAGVMQNPRHLVRRRGQEARLRCSPMKGHSHVYWYRQLPEEGLKFMVYLQKENIIDESGMPKERFSAEFPKEGPSILRIQQVVRGDSAAYFCASSRAANEQYFGPGTRLTVT.